These 5 T cell receptor beta chains came from one sample sequenced in a study of CD8+ T cells in alopecia areata. Reverse transcription of extracted RNA yielded cDNA, which provided the sequencing template. Only in-frame clones appear in the TCRdb table, and some are missing; sequencing was by immunoSEQ multiplex PCR. The table lists 150,000 to 200,000 clones, over 50% of them singletons. This sample comprised CD4+ T cells sorted from blood, obtained at week 0. The receptors stem from a human donor with alopecia areata.

J is TRBJ1-1 and V is TRBV4-2; 10 bases line up with TRBD1. CDR3 length equals 16 residues. J was trimmed by 10 bases and V by 0 bases; bases with no gene match: 11. CDR1 is LGHNA, CDR2 YNFKEQ, per germline. In nucleotides, the CDR3 is TGTGCCAGCAGCCAAGAGGGGACCGGGACAGGGGTGTCAGCTTTCTTT. This translates into CASSQEGTGTGVSAFF.

This CDR3 reads CASSKAGDGYGYTF. DNA for the CDR3: TGTGCCAGCTCAAAGGCGGGGGATGGCTATGGCTACACCTTC. V and J are TRBV18 and TRBJ1-2, with a weak D call TRBD1 (5 bases). The CDR3 is made up of 14 amino acids. V gave up 5 bases and J gave up 4 bases, with 14 bases separating them. Germline V lookup: CDR1 KGHSH, CDR2 LQKENI. Based on the CDR3 plus reference TRBV18 and TRBJ1-2, the full variable domain is NAGVMQNPRHLVRRRGQEARLRCSPMKGHSHVYWYRQLPEEGLKFMVYLQKENIIDESGMPKERFSAEFPKEGPSILRIQQVVRGDSAAYFCASSKAGDGYGYTFGSGTRLTVV.

This clone was counted once. V usage is TRBV29-1 and J usage is TRBJ2-3; D uncertain. The CDR3 is 12 amino acids. V shed 0 bases and J shed 0 bases, with 1 base lying between them. The V gene's germline CDR1 is SQVTM and CDR2 ANQGSEA. The CDR3 loop reads CSVEDSTDTQYF. CDR3 coding DNA: TGCAGCGTTGAAGATAGCACAGATACGCAGTATTTT.

The J gene is TRBJ2-1, the V gene TRBV5-6; 12 nucleotides line up with TRBD1. CDR1 is SGHDT and CDR2 is YYEEEE in the germline V gene. CDR3 length: 15 amino acids. J lost 9 bases, V lost 4 bases, and 8 bases had no gene match. CDR3 loop: CASSPVPGQGAEQFF. In nucleotides, the CDR3 is TGTGCCAGCAGCCCTGTCCCGGGACAGGGGGCTGAGCAGTTCTTC.

This clone turned up a few times. The CDR3 spells CASSSGLAGGTDTQYF. In DNA form, the CDR3 reads TGCGCCAGCAGCTCGGGACTAGCGGGCGGGACAGATACGCAGTATTTT. J is TRBJ2-3 and V is TRBV5-1; 12 nucleotides agree with TRBD2. After removal of 3 bases from V and 3 bases from J, the junction contained 5 bases not matched to a gene. The germline gives CDR1 SGHRS, CDR2 YFSETQ. The CDR3 sequence is 16 residues long.